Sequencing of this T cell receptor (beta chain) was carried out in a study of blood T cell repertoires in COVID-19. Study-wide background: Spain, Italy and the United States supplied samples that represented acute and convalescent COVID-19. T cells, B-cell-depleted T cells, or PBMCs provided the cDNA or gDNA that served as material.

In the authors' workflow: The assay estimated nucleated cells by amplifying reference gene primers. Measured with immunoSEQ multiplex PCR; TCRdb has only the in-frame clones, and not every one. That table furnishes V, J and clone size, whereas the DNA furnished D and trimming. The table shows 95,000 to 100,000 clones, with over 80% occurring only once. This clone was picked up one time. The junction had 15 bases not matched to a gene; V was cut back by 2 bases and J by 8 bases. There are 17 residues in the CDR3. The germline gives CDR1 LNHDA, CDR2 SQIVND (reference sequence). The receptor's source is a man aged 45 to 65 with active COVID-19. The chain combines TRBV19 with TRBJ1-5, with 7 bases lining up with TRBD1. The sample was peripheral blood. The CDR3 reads CASSIFSETGTRKPQHF. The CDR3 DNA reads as TGTGCCAGTAGTATATTTAGCGAGACAGGGACGAGAAAGCCCCAGCATTTT.